This TCR beta chain was sequenced in a study of metastatic and nonmetastatic thyroid tumors. On the study more broadly: Repertoires from malignant and benign thyroid patients were compared across blood and tumor or nodule tissue. Study-wide results and caveats: A significant increase in TCR beta diversity was reportedly seen in malignant thyroid tumors relative to benign nodules, in blood and tumor.

Patients underwent thyroid surgery, and none had received any treatment before it. V gave up 0 bases and J gave up 0 bases, with 10 bases separating them. CDR1 is SNHLY and CDR2 is FYNNEI in the germline V gene. This CDR3 is 16 amino acids long. The authors' processing: Clinicopathological groups of papillary thyroid cancer showed CDR3 differences that were used to build a distant-metastasis classifier. TCRdb recomputed clones from the PCR reads via MiXCR. TCRdb's processing, not the authors' own work, is the source of the V and J calls. The data hold about 20,000 clones, with 34% observed a single time. Of note for this clone: The antigen is not known.

The J gene is TRBJ2-3, the V gene TRBV2; possible D gene TRBD2, 5 bases. The clonotype comes from a male donor with papillary thyroid cancer or a benign thyroid nodule (not recorded which). Some clones in this sample may be carry-over from other donors' samples. Sequenced: tumor tissue. The CDR3 sequence is CASSEAKEESTDTQYF. In nucleotides, the CDR3 is TGTGCCAGCAGTGAAGCGAAGGAGGAAAGCACAGATACGCAGTATTTT. Combining the CDR3 with reference TRBV2 and TRBJ2-3 gives the whole variable domain EPEVTQTPSHQVTQMGQEVILRCVPISNHLYFYWYRQILGQKVEFLVSFYNNEISEKSEIFDDQFSVERPDGSNFTLKIRSTKLEDSAMYFCASSEAKEESTDTQYFGPGTRLTVL.